This T cell receptor beta chain was identified in a study of blood T cell repertoires in COVID-19. Study summary: COVID-19 samples, acute and convalescent, were from the United States, Italy and Spain.

Patients of the Seattle cohort, enrolled during active infection, were followed longitudinally. Per the original methods: Amplification with reference gene primers provided the estimates of nucleated cell counts. TCRdb's table, derived via immunoSEQ multiplex PCR, lists solely in-frame clones and lacks some. That table gives V, J and clone size, and the DNA gave D and trimming. The sample shows around 250,000 clones, around 90% of them seen only once. The CDR3 spans 14 residues. The V gene's germline CDR1 is SGHTA and CDR2 FQGTGA. V shed 8 bases and J shed 9 bases, with 17 bases lying between them. This rearrangement joins TRBV7-3 to TRBJ1-6; TRBD1 is a possible D gene (6 bases). The material sequenced was peripheral blood. This clonotype originated in a woman aged 70-85 years with COVID-19, enrolled during active disease. CDR3 in amino acids: CASRGGGRISPLHF. CDR3 nucleotides: TGTGCCAGCCGGGGGGGCGGCAGGATTTCACCCCTCCACTTT.